The 8 T cell receptor beta chains reported below all come from one sample, sequenced in a study of T cell responses to AZD1222 COVID-19 vaccine. Assay used: immunoSEQ multiplex PCR; TCRdb lists only in-frame clones, some missing. This sample has 100,000 to 120,000 clones, with about 94% found just once. The sequencing used peripheral blood, collected 28 days after the second AZD1222 dose. All receptors derive from an adult who received the AZD1222 COVID-19 vaccine.

V and J are TRBV5-1 and TRBJ2-1, with TRBD1 as a possible D gene (7 bases). The CDR3 extends over 15 amino acids. Germline V CDR1 and CDR2: SGHRS, YFSETQ. The V end lost 4 bases, the J end lost 1 base, and 12 bases lay between the germline ends. DNA for the CDR3: TGCGCCAGCAGCGACGGGGGACAGTCCTACAATGAGCAGTTCTTC. Protein: CASSDGGQSYNEQFF.

The V call is TRBV29-1, the J call TRBJ1-1; 7 nucleotides agree with TRBD1. The V gene's germline CDR1 is SQVTM and CDR2 ANQGSEA. With V trimmed by 5 bases and J by 3 bases, 6 bases remained unmatched. This CDR3 is 13 amino acids long. This CDR3 reads CSVQGGGDTEAFF. CDR3 nucleotides: TGCAGCGTTCAGGGGGGTGGAGACACTGAAGCTTTCTTT.

The chain employs TRBV19 and TRBJ1-5, with D possibly TRBD1 on 6 matching bases. V was cut by 3 bases and J by 0 bases, with 9 bases left in between. CDR3 size: 15 residues. CDR1 and CDR2 from the germline V gene are LNHDA and SQIVND (reference sequence). The CDR3 region has the DNA TGTGCCAGTAGTATGGGAGGGGGTAGCAATCAGCCCCAGCATTTT. Residues: CASSMGGGSNQPQHF. Supplemented by reference TRBV19 and TRBJ1-5, the full variable domain reads DGGITQSPKYLFRKEGQNVTLSCEQNLNHDAMYWYRQDPGQGLRLIYYSQIVNDFQKGDIAEGYSVSREKKESFPLTVTSAQKNPTAFYLCASSMGGGSNQPQHFGDGTRLSIL.

V and J are TRBV10-2 and TRBJ2-1; D gene uncertain. CDR1 WSHSY and CDR2 SAAADI come from the germline V gene. V lost 5 bases and J 4 bases, leaving 6 bases between the germline ends. This CDR3 comprises 12 residues. As DNA, the CDR3 is TGCGCCAGCAGTAACGGGTACAATGAGCAGTTCTTC. It is translated as CASSNGYNEQFF.

The chain combines TRBV5-1 with TRBJ2-1; 9 nucleotides match TRBD1. The length of the CDR3 is 16 residues. CDR1 SGHRS and CDR2 YFSETQ come from the germline V gene. Losses at the gene ends were 0 bases for V and 7 bases for J; bases not matched to a gene: 8. This CDR3 reads CASSLVGGQGKNEQFF. CDR3 DNA sequence: TGCGCCAGCAGCTTGGTGGGGGGACAGGGAAAGAATGAGCAGTTCTTC.

The rearrangement joins TRBV3-1 (or the pseudogene TRBV3-2) to TRBJ1-2, with no clear D. This CDR3 contains 14 residues. Trimming stripped 4 bases from V and 1 base from J, with 10 bases between. Germline CDR1 is LGHDT and CDR2 is YNNKEL (reference sequence). CDR3 residues: CASSLTLDNYGYTF. CDR3 DNA sequence: TGTGCCAGCAGCCTGACATTGGATAACTATGGCTACACCTTC.

This chain links TRBV6-5 with TRBJ1-1; D uncertain. With 6 bases removed from V and 3 bases from J, the gap between germline ends came to 5 bases. The CDR3 sequence is 11 residues long. CDR1 and CDR2 from the germline V gene are MNHEY and SVGAGI. The chain's CDR3 is CASSQHTEAFF. In DNA form, the CDR3 reads TGTGCCAGCAGCCAGCACACTGAAGCTTTCTTT.

This clone occurred a few times. This CDR3 reads CASSRLEQFF. For the CDR3, the DNA is TGTGCCAGCAGCCGCCTTGAGCAGTTCTTC. The J gene is TRBJ2-1, the V gene TRBV2; no reliable D call. The length of the CDR3 is 10 residues. V dropped 6 bases and J dropped 9 bases, with 6 bases sitting between them. The germline gives CDR1 SNHLY, CDR2 FYNNEI.